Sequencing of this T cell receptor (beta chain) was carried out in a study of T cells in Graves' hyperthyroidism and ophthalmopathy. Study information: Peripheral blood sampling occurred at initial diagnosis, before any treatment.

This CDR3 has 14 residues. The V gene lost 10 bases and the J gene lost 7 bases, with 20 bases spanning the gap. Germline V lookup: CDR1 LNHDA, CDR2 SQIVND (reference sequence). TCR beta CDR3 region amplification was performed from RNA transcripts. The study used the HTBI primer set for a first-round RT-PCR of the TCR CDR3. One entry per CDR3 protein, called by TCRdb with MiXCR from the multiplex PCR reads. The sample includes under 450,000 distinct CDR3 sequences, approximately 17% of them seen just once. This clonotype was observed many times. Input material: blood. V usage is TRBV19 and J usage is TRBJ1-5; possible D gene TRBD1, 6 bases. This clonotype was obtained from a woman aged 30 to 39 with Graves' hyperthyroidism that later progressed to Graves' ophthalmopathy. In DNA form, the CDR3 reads TGTGCCATCTCGCACAGGGAGGTGAACCAGCCCCAGCATTTT. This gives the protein CAISHREVNQPQHF.